This record covers a single TCR beta chain. This specimen belongs to a study of blood T cell repertoires in COVID-19. Study background: Sites in the United States, Italy and Spain provided acute and convalescent COVID-19 samples. The analysed material was cDNA or gDNA that came from T cells, B-cell-depleted T cells, or PBMCs.

In the original workflow: Researchers report that nucleated cell counts were estimated from reference gene primer amplification. Assay: immunoSEQ multiplex PCR; the TCRdb copy retains only in-frame clones and omits some. The V and J calls and clone size come from that table; D and trimming were worked out from the DNA. The top ten hold approximately 6.6% of the sample, which has approximately 4,000 clones, roughly nine tenths seen once. The CDR3 is made up of 16 amino acids. Germline values: CDR1 SEHNR, CDR2 FQNEAQ (reference sequence). V was pared by 5 bases and J by 0 bases, with 13 bases between. The chain combines TRBV7-9 with TRBJ1-4; tentatively, D is TRBD1 (6 bases). The TCR originated in a middle-aged man with active COVID-19. The sample taken for sequencing was peripheral blood. This CDR3 is CASSEQGGSTNEKLFF. The CDR3 nucleotides are TGTGCCAGCAGCGAACAAGGGGGATCAACTAATGAAAAACTGTTTTTT. Using reference TRBV7-9 and TRBJ1-4 for the parts outside the CDR3, the full variable domain is DTGVSQNPRHKITKRGQNVTFRCDPISEHNRLYWYRQTLGQGPEFLTYFQNEAQLEKSRLLSDRFSAERPKGSFSTLEIQRTEQGDSAMYLCASSEQGGSTNEKLFFGSGTQLSVL.